This T cell receptor (beta chain) came from a study of blood T cells in healthy people across ages. A J-beta primer mix and a sample-barcoded 5' primer were used in a second PCR of roughly 7 to 12 cycles. TCRdb analysed the 5' RACE reads with MiXCR anew, one entry per CDR3 protein. The data contain about 780,000 distinct CDR3 sequences, around half of them singletons. Germline assignment: CDR1 MNHNS and CDR2 SASEGT. CDR3 size: 19 residues. Trimming at V came to 5 bases and at J to 0 bases, leaving 16 bases not matched to a gene. This sequence originates from a man of 80 years or more in good health. The chain couples TRBV6-1 to TRBJ2-1, with 7 positions matching TRBD1. The specimen was blood. The CDR3 spells CASSPGTLTGPSSYNEQFF. The CDR3 DNA reads as TGTGCCAGCAGTCCCGGAACCTTGACAGGGCCGAGCTCCTACAATGAGCAGTTCTTC.